Listed below are T cell receptor beta chains from one sample, sequenced in a study of T cell responses to AZD1222 COVID-19 vaccine. Libraries were prepared by immunoSEQ multiplex PCR; TCRdb keeps only in-frame clonotypes and omits some of them. Of about 130,000 clones listed, roughly 87% are singletons. Sequencing used peripheral blood, obtained on day 0 of AZD1222 vaccination. The source of these receptors is an adult in good health. CDR3s include the opening cysteine and the closing phenylalanine or tryptophan. D genes are given only for firm matches. Some rows have no size entry. The others give once, few or many, or a class for an expanded clone.

D gene,V gene,J gene,clone size,CDR3 DNA,CDR3 protein
TRBD2,TRBV18,TRBJ2-7,.,TGTGCCAGCTCAAGCGGGGACTCCTACGAGCAGTACTTC,CASSSGDSYEQYF
TRBD2,TRBV9,TRBJ2-2,.,TGTGCCAGCAGCCCGGGACTAGCGGGGGAATCGAACACCGGGGAGCTGTTTTTT,CASSPGLAGESNTGELFF
.,TRBV7-2,TRBJ1-1,.,TGTGCCAGCAGCTTCGGGGGGCGCAGTGGAGCTTTCTTT,CASSFGGRSGAFF
.,TRBV28,TRBJ1-2,.,TGTGCCAGCAGCCCAGCGGGGACAAGGAGCTACACCTTC,CASSPAGTRSYTF
TRBD1,TRBV27,TRBJ2-7,.,TGTGCCAGCAGTTCGCCGGGACAGGGGATTTACGAGCAGTACTTC,CASSSPGQGIYEQYF
TRBD1,TRBV9,TRBJ2-2,once,TGTGCCAGCAGCACCATCCTAAGTGGGACAGGGGGTTCGAACACCGGGGAGCTGTTTTTT,CASSTILSGTGGSNTGELFF
.,TRBV6-5,TRBJ1-5,.,TGTGCCAGCAGTCTCACCGGAACCAATCAGCCCCAGCATTTT,CASSLTGTNQPQHF
.,TRBV12-3/TRBV12-4,TRBJ1-5,.,TGTGCCAGCAGCCGCATGAGCAATCAGCCCCAGCATTTT,CASSRMSNQPQHF
.,TRBV2,TRBJ2-7,.,TGTGCCAGCAGTAGGCAGAAGTACTCCTACGAGCAGTACTTC,CASSRQKYSYEQYF
TRBD2,TRBV15,TRBJ2-3,.,TGTGCCACCAGCAGAGGGTGGAGGCGGGGGGGCAGCACAGATACGCAGTATTTT,CATSRGWRRGGSTDTQYF
.,TRBV7-9,TRBJ1-1,.,TGTGCCAGCAGCCTGGGACGGACGAACACTGAAGCTTTCTTT,CASSLGRTNTEAFF
.,TRBV11-1,TRBJ1-2,.,TGTGCCAGCAGCCCCCGGGCCCGGGTAGTTACTTATGGCTACACCTTC,CASSPRARVVTYGYTF
.,TRBV3-1/TRBV3-2,TRBJ2-7,.,TGTGCCAGCAGCCAAGTAGAGTCTACCGAGCAGTACTTC,CASSQVESTEQYF
.,TRBV2,TRBJ1-4,.,TGTGCCAGCAGTGAAGCAGGGGGTGTGGGTGAAAAACTGTTTTTT,CASSEAGGVGEKLFF
.,TRBV4-1,TRBJ1-4,.,TGCGCCAGCAGCCGGACAGTGGGGCGGGATGAAAAACTGTTTTTT,CASSRTVGRDEKLFF